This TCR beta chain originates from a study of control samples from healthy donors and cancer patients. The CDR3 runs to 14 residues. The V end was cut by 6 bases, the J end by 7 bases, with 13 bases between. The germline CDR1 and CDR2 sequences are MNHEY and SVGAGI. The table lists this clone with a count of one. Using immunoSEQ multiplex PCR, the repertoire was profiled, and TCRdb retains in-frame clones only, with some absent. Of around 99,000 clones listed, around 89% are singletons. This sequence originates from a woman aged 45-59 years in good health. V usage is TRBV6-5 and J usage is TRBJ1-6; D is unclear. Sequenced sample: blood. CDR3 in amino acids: CASRPEMGNSPLHF. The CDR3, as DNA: TGTGCCAGCAGGCCAGAGATGGGGAATTCACCCCTCCACTTT.